The 17 T cell receptor beta chains in this list originate from one sample, sequenced in a study of tumor-infiltrating lymphocytes in primary liver carcinoma (dated by TCRdb to the late 2010s). Blood RNA was extracted from unsorted whole blood with TRIzol reagent; germline DNA came from the DNeasy Blood & Tissue kit. TCRdb records Illumina HiSeq 2500 as the sequencer. A constant-region primer and ProtoScript II reverse transcriptase were used to reverse-transcribe TCRbeta-specific cDNA from roughly 500 ng total RNA. TCRbeta libraries were built with three nested multiplex PCR rounds, a slightly modified ARM-PCR procedure. The first two PCR rounds used multiplex TRBV1-TRBV30 forward primers with a Cbeta reverse primer, each for 10 cycles. Starting from the raw public reads, TCRdb applied fastp trimming at Q25, assembled clones with MiXCR and retained in-frame beta chains. One record per CDR3 amino acid sequence lists the most common genes and DNA. This sample lists around 330,000 distinct CDR3 sequences; around three fifths were detected once. About a sixth of the sample is taken by the ten largest.

The sample consisted of peripheral blood. Source of these receptors: a woman aged 25 to 45 with primary liver carcinoma and hepatitis B virus infection.

Many counts were recorded for this clonotype. The V and J genes are TRBV11-2 and TRBJ2-6; 7 nucleotides line up with TRBD1. Trimming removed 4 bases from V and 5 bases from J; junction bases left unmatched: 17. In germline, CDR1 is SGHAT, CDR2 FQNNGV. The CDR3 contains 19 residues. Written as DNA, the CDR3 is TGTGCCAGCAGCTCCCTGGGCAACAGGGGTGGGATGAGGGCCAACGTCCTGACTTTC. This translates into CASSSLGNRGGMRANVLTF. The full variable domain, completed using reference TRBV11-2 and TRBJ2-6, is EAGVAQSPRYKIIEKRQSVAFWCNPISGHATLYWYQQILGQGPKLLIQFQNNGVVDDSQLPKDRFSAERLKGVDSTLKIQPAKLEDSAVYLCASSSLGNRGGMRANVLTFGAGSRLTVL.

This clonotype was seen only a few times. The chain is built from TRBV6-1 and TRBJ2-1; 8 positions agree with TRBD1. CDR1 and CDR2 (germline): MNHNS, SASEGT. The CDR3 has 14 amino acids. The V and J ends lost 11 bases and 0 bases, in that order; junction bases with no gene match: 6. The CDR3 protein is CAADRGSSYNEQFF. CDR3 DNA: TGTGCCGCCGACAGGGGAAGCTCCTACAATGAGCAGTTCTTC.

Concerning this clonotype itself: A read error may be the cause here, since a much bigger clone is one base away. V usage is TRBV4-2 and J usage is TRBJ1-6, with D unclear. The germline gives CDR1 LGHNA, CDR2 YNFKEQ. The CDR3 loop spans 15 amino acids. CDR3 sequence (DNA): TGTGCCAGCAGCCAAGAGGGGTACACGAATTTACCCCTCCACTTT. Its translation is CASSQEGYTNLPLHF.

This clonotype was observed many times. This sequence joins TRBV12-3 or TRBV12-4 and TRBJ1-2; TRBD1 matches 7 bases. CDR3 length equals 15 residues. V lost 5 bases to trimming and J lost 2 bases; unmatched junction nucleotides: 8. The DNA for the CDR3 is TGTGCCAGCAGTGCAAGACAGGGCGGCAACTATGGCTACACCTTC. Protein: CASSARQGGNYGYTF.

At least ten counts were recorded for this clonotype. The chain employs TRBV12-3 or TRBV12-4 and TRBJ2-3; tentatively, D is TRBD2 (6 bases). Trimming shortened V by 8 bases and J by 5 bases, and 17 bases separated the two germline ends. The CDR3 contains 14 residues. The DNA of the CDR3 is TGTGCCAGCGTGGAGGGCCGGTTTCTAGATACGCAGTATTTT. It encodes CASVEGRFLDTQYF.

The chain is built from TRBV7-8 and TRBJ1-5; D ambiguous. Trimming left V 5 bases short and J 3 bases short, with 11 bases between. CDR1 is SGHVS, CDR2 FQNEAQ, per germline. This CDR3 is 14 amino acids long. The CDR3 here is CASSADLPNQPQHF. In DNA, the CDR3 is TGTGCCAGCAGCGCAGACCTGCCCAATCAGCCCCAGCATTTT.

Worth noting for this clonotype: Just one base apart from a much larger clone, this may be a read error. The rearrangement joins TRBV6-2 or TRBV6-3 to TRBJ2-7; D is possibly TRBD1 (5 bases). Trimming took off 3 bases at V and 0 bases at J, with 9 bases between the two ends. Germline V gene sequence: CDR1 MNHEY, CDR2 SVGEGT. CDR3 size: 14 residues. DNA of the CDR3: TGTGCCAGCAGTTATTGGACATACTCCTACGAGCAGTACTTC. Its translation is CASSYWTYSYEQYF.

There are many counts of this clonotype. This chain connects TRBV4-1 to TRBJ2-1; 7 bases are a match to TRBD2. V was pared by 6 bases and J by 2 bases, with 4 bases of the junction left unmatched. This CDR3 spans 14 amino acids. Germline V lookup: CDR1 MGHRA, CDR2 YSYEKL. The CDR3 sequence: CASSPSGPYNEQFF. CDR3 sequence (DNA): TGCGCCAGCAGTCCTAGCGGCCCCTACAATGAGCAGTTCTTC.

This chain joins TRBV28 and TRBJ2-1; 7 bases agree with TRBD2. The V gene end was trimmed by 4 bases and the J gene end by 9 bases; junction bases not matched to a gene: 6. The CDR3 length is 13 residues. Germline values: CDR1 MDHEN, CDR2 SYDVKM. This CDR3 reads CASSSGLVAEQFF. Here the CDR3 DNA reads TGTGCCAGCAGTTCTGGACTAGTTGCTGAGCAGTTCTTC.

Turning to this clonotype: At one end, the junction sequence differs from germline, possibly due to a read error. The chain uses TRBV5-1 and TRBJ1-5; 8 nucleotides line up with TRBD1. Germline CDR1 reads SGHRS; CDR2 reads YFSETQ. CDR3 length: 14 residues. The CDR3 region has the DNA TGCGTCAGCAGCTTGACAGGGGAAGATCAGCCCCAGCATTTT. Translating gives CVSSLTGEDQPQHF.

In DNA form, the CDR3 reads TGTGCCAGCAGTCGCAGGGGCCGCGCGGGCTTTCGCCCTGGTTCACCCCTCCACTTT. Translated, it gives CASSRRGRAGFRPGSPLHF. The chain recombines TRBV28 with TRBJ1-6, with D tentatively TRBD1 (6 bases). Germline V gene sequence: CDR1 MDHEN, CDR2 SYDVKM. CDR3 size: 19 residues. Trimming shortened V by 5 bases and J by 9 bases, and 29 bases separated the two germline ends.

The V call is TRBV12-3 or TRBV12-4, the J call TRBJ2-1; the match to TRBD2 covers 7 bases. V was clipped by 5 bases and J by 9 bases; unmatched bases: 10. The CDR3 sequence is 14 residues long. The CDR3 region is CASSRGRGRGEQFF. The DNA of the CDR3 is TGTGCCAGCAGTAGAGGGCGGGGGAGAGGTGAGCAGTTCTTC.

This rearrangement joins TRBV6-6 to TRBJ2-7; either TRBD1 or TRBD2 may fit D (5 bases each). The CDR3 runs to 16 residues. Germline loops: CDR1 MNHNY, CDR2 SVGAGI (reference sequence). V lost 6 bases and J 7 bases, leaving 25 bases between the germline ends. The CDR3 DNA sequence: TGTGCCAGCAGCCCCCCACAATCGGGACCGGGTGGGGAGCAGTACTTC. This gives the protein CASSPPQSGPGGEQYF.

This chain's CDR3 is CASTLYPTDSGANVLTF. In DNA form, the CDR3 reads TGTGCCAGCACCCTATACCCGACGGACTCTGGGGCCAACGTCCTGACTTTC. The V gene is TRBV5-5, the J gene TRBJ2-6, with no clear D. The germline gives CDR1 SGHKS, CDR2 YYEKEE (reference sequence). V dropped 6 bases and J dropped 0 bases, with 16 bases sitting between them. The CDR3 sequence is 17 residues long.

This clonotype showed up just a few times. V gene TRBV12-3 or TRBV12-4 combines with J gene TRBJ2-1; a weak D match, TRBD2 (6 bases). The CDR3 contains 11 residues. Trimming left V 5 bases short and J 12 bases short, with 11 bases between. CDR3 DNA: TGTGCCAGCAGTCTCGGAGGGGTGCAGTTCTTC. Protein: CASSLGGVQFF.

V is TRBV12-3 or TRBV12-4 and J is TRBJ1-5; unclear D gene. V was clipped by 6 bases and J by 2 bases, with 8 bases between them. There are 13 residues in the CDR3. CDR3 sequence: CASSSYRNQPQHF. In DNA, the CDR3 is TGTGCCAGCAGCTCCTACCGCAATCAGCCCCAGCATTTT.

This chain joins TRBV19 and TRBJ1-1, with 8 bases fitting TRBD1. Trimming cost V 5 bases and J 4 bases; bases outside gene matches: 6. CDR3 length: 14 amino acids. Germline CDR1 LNHDA, CDR2 SQIVND (reference sequence). For the CDR3, the DNA is TGTGCCAGTAGTGGACAGGGTTACGCCACTGAAGCTTTCTTT. Protein product: CASSGQGYATEAFF.